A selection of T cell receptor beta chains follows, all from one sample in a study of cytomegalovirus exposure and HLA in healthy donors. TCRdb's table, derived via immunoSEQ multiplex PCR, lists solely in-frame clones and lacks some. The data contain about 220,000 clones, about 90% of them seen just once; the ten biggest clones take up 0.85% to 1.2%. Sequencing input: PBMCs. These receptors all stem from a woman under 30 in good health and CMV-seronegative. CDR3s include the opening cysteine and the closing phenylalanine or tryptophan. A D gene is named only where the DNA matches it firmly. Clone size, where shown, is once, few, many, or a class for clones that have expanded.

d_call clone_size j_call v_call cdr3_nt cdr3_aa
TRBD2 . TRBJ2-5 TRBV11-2 TGTGCCAGCAGCTTAGGAGTAGCGGGAGGGGGGGAGACCCAGTACTTC CASSLGVAGGGETQYF
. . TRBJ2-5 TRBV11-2 TGTGCCAGCAGCCCCGAGGGGCAGGGGTGGTACTTC CASSPEGQGWYF
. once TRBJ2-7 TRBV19 TGTGCCAGTAGTACCTACAGGTACGAGCAGTACTTC CASSTYRYEQYF
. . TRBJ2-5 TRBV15 TGTGCCACCAGCAGAGATTGGCACCCCAAAGGCCTACTAGACCAAGAGACCCAGTACTTC CATSRDWHPKGLLDQETQYF
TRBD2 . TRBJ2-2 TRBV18 TGTGCCAGCTCACCACTTTGGAGACTAGCGGAGAACACCGGGGAGCTGTTTTTT CASSPLWRLAENTGELFF
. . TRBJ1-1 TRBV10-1 TGCGCCAGCAGTGATGGACGAAGAGGGTCGCGCACTGAAGCTTTCTTT CASSDGRRGSRTEAFF
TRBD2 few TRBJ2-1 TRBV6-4 TGTGCCAGCAGTGACGAGGGGACTAGCAATGAGCAGTTCTTC CASSDEGTSNEQFF
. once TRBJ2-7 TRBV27 TGTGCCAGCAGCCTGAAACACACCTACGAGCAGTACTTC CASSLKHTYEQYF
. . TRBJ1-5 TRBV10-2 TGCGCCACCCAACAGGGTTCAGGCAATCAGCCCCAGCATTTT CATQQGSGNQPQHF
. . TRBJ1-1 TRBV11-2 TGTGCCAGCAGCTTTATAGGGGGTTCGAACACTGAAGCTTTCTTT CASSFIGGSNTEAFF
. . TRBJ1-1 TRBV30 TGTGCCTGGAGTGTCCTTTCAGACTCGGTGAACACTGAAGCTTTCTTT CAWSVLSDSVNTEAFF
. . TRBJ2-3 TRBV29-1 TGCAGCGTTGCACACGGAGGCCGAAGCACAGATACGCAGTATTTT CSVAHGGRSTDTQYF
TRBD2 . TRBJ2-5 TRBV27 TGTGCCAGCAGCCAGATAGCGGGAGAGACCCAGTACTTC CASSQIAGETQYF
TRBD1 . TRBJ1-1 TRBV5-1 TGCGCCAGCTTACCGGGACAGGGGGCTTCCAGAGTGAACACTGAAGCTTTCTTT CASLPGQGASRVNTEAFF
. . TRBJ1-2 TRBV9 TGTGCCAGCAGCGCGGCCCAGGGTCGCAGAGCCCTACACTATGGCTACACCTTC CASSAAQGRRALHYGYTF
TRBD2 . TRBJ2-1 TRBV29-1 TGCAGCGTTCTTCAACTAGCGGGAGGGCCGTGGGAGCAGTTCTTC CSVLQLAGGPWEQFF
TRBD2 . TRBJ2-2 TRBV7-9 TGTGCCAGCAGGCGACTAGCGGGAGGGAACACCGGGGAGCTGTTTTTT CASRRLAGGNTGELFF
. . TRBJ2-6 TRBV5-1 TGCGCCAGCAGCTTCGCGCGTGCGGCACCCCGTTTGCTAGGGAGGTCTGGGGCCAACGTCCTGACTTTC CASSFARAAPRLLGRSGANVLTF
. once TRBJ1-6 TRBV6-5 TGTGCCAGCAGTCTTATTCAGGATTCACCCCTCCACTTT CASSLIQDSPLHF
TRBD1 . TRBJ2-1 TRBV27 TGTGCCAGCAGATACCGGGACAGAGGGACGAATGAGCAGTTCTTC CASRYRDRGTNEQFF
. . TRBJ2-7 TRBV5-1 TGCGCCAGCAGCTTGTCGAGGGGGGGCGAGCAGTACTTC CASSLSRGGEQYF
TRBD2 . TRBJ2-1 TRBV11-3 TGTGCCAGCAGCTTAGCAGGGACTAGCGGGAGCTCCTACAATGAGCAGTTCTTC CASSLAGTSGSSYNEQFF
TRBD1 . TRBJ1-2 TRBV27 TGTGCCAGCAGACGGACAGGGAGGGGAGGCTATGGCTACACCTTC CASRRTGRGGYGYTF
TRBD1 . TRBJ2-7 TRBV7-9 TGTGCCAGCAGCTTAAAGACGGGACAGAGCTACGAGCAGTACTTC CASSLKTGQSYEQYF
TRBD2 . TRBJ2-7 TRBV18 TGTGCCAGCTCACCAACGCGGGAGGGGTACGAGCAGTACTTC CASSPTREGYEQYF
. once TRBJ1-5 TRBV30 TGTGCCTGGAGTAGTTCTGAGGGTCTCAATCAGCCCCAGCATTTT CAWSSSEGLNQPQHF
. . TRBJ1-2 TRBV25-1 TGTGCCAGCAGTGAGCAGGGGCTCTATGGCTACACCTTC CASSEQGLYGYTF